This T cell receptor beta chain came from a study of shared clonotypes between healthy human individuals. Study as a whole: A couple of women and a few men aged 18 to 49 made up the donors.

For this clone: The antigen remains undetermined. The sample holds other DNA sequences that translate to the same CDR3.

Study results and limitations: Collection of samples was limited to blood; tissue repertoires likely differ. Donors were few, which limited the genetic and exposure-history diversity represented.

Per the germline V gene, CDR1 is SGDLS and CDR2 is YYNGEE. V was clipped by 0 bases and J by 5 bases, with 4 bases between them. The CDR3 runs 12 residues. Unsorted PBMC DNA was run through sequencing on ten immunoSEQ deep assay plates. TCRdb's table, derived via immunoSEQ multiplex PCR, lists solely in-frame clones and lacks some. The data contain about 460,000 clones, 60% to 80% of them singletons. The chain links TRBV9 to TRBJ2-3; D unresolved. This receptor was identified in a woman aged 40 to 50 in good health. Some clones in this sample may be carry-over from other donors' samples. Sequencing used PBMCs. The CDR3 here is CASSVDRDTQYF. The CDR3 nucleotides read TGTGCCAGCAGCGTAGACCGAGATACGCAGTATTTT. The full variable domain, completed using reference TRBV9 and TRBJ2-3, is DSGVTQTPKHLITATGQRVTLRCSPRSGDLSVYWYQQSLDQGLQFLIQYYNGEERAKGNILERFSAQQFPDLHSELNLSSLELGDSALYFCASSVDRDTQYFGPGTRLTVL.